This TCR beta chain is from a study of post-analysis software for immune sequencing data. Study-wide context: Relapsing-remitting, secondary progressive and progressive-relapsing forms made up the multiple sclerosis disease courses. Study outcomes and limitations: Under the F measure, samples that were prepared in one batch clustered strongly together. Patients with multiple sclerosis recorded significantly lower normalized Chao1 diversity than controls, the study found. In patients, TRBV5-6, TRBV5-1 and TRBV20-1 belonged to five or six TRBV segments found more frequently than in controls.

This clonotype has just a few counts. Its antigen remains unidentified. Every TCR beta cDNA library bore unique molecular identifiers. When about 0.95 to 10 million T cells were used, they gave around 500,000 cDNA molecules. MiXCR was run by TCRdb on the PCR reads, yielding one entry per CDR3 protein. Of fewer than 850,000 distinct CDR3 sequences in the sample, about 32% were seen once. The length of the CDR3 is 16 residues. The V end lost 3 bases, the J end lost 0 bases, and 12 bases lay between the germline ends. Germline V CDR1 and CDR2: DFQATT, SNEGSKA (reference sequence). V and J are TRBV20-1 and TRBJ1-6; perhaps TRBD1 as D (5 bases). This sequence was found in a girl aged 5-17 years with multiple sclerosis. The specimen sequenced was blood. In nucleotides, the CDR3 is TGCAGTGCTAGCAGGGAAAGGAGCTCCTATAATTCACCCCTCCACTTT. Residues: CSASRERSSYNSPLHF.